This T cell receptor (beta chain) derives from a study of blood T cell repertoires in COVID-19. Looked up from germline, CDR1 is MNHEY and CDR2 is SVGAGI. The CDR3 totals 15 residues. The ends were cut back, 4 bases at V and 5 bases at J, with 17 bases in the middle. The repertoire was sequenced with immunoSEQ multiplex PCR; TCRdb's copy has only in-frame clones and lacks some. The data show roughly 190,000 clones, about 93% seen once. The chain combines TRBV6-5 with TRBJ2-5; perhaps TRBD1 as D (5 bases). What was sequenced was peripheral blood. The origin of this receptor is a man under 40 with COVID-19, enrolled during active disease. The CDR3 loop reads CASSSRVGRSETQYF. The CDR3 DNA sequence: TGTGCCAGCAGTTCCCGTGTGGGGCGATCGGAGACCCAGTACTTC.